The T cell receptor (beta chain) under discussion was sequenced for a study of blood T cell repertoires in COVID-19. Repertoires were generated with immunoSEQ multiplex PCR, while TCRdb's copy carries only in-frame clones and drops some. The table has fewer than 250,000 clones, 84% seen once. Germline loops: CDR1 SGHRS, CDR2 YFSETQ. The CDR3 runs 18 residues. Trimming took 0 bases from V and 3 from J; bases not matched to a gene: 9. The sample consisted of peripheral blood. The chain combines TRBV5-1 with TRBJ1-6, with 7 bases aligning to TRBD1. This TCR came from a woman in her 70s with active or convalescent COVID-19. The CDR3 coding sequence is TGCGCCAGCAGCTTGGAACCCGGGGGGGACAGCTATAATTCACCCCTCCACTTT. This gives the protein CASSLEPGGDSYNSPLHF.